Listed below are T cell receptor beta chains from one sample, sequenced in a study of a mutant IDH1 vaccine in newly diagnosed glioma. Only in-frame clones appear in the TCRdb table, and some are missing; sequencing was by immunoSEQ multiplex PCR. The sample consists of approximately 47,000 clones, 88% of them appearing once. Antigen specificity for these receptors is unknown. The sample consisted of PBMCs, taken from a glioma patient whose treatment included an IDH1 peptide vaccine. The receptors come from a woman aged 40-49 years with glioma. Both conserved end residues are part of each CDR3. Fields, in order: CDR3 protein, V gene.

CDR3: CASSFTGTDQPQHF; V: TRBV7-9
CDR3: CASSSTTTNEKLFF; V: TRBV5-1
CDR3: CAISGDYNEQFF; V: TRBV10-3
CDR3: CAISSAVIYSYEQYF; V: TRBV10-3
CDR3: CASSPVTDGANVLTF; V: TRBV6-5
CDR3: CASSERRELDTQYF; V: TRBV6-1
CDR3: CASSTNGGSDSPLHF; V: TRBV2
CDR3: CASTRVTGSYGYTF; V: TRBV6-4
CDR3: CASSALRRPQHF; V: TRBV9
CDR3: CASSFGPWVPGTGARRVTHDTQYF; V: TRBV12-1
CDR3: CSAKGSREAFF; V: TRBV20-1
CDR3: CSVVLVTGRNTEAFF; V: TRBV29-1
CDR3: CATSRASPADTQYF; V: TRBV15
CDR3: CSATIRYEQYF; V: TRBV20-1
CDR3: CAGDLSGANVLTF; V: TRBV7-9
CDR3: CAISEEQGGQPQHF; V: TRBV10-3
CDR3: CASRVEDGAQIPQYF; V: TRBV2
CDR3: CAWSLTETGTYEQYF; V: TRBV30
CDR3: CASSMPRGAVNTGELFF; V: TRBV19
CDR3: CASSSDPAYNEQFF; V: TRBV27
CDR3: CAISESGGWPGNTQYF; V: TRBV10-3
CDR3: CASSSISSYNEQFF; V: TRBV2
CDR3: CASSQGGEAEAFF; V: TRBV4-2
CDR3: CASSQEGQGFDEQYF; V: TRBV4-2
CDR3: CASSLTPVGGTNEKLFF; V: TRBV5-1
CDR3: CASSYSGGYNEQFF; V: TRBV6-5
CDR3: CASSHPYRGVYEQYF; V: TRBV7-8
CDR3: CASSTDRAQREKLFF; V: TRBV2
CDR3: CASSIVMTGKSNQPQHF; V: TRBV19
CDR3: CASSIAGTSTDTQYF; V: TRBV19
CDR3: CASSESRSQGAAEQYF; V: TRBV2
CDR3: CAWSVGVYYGYTF; V: TRBV30
CDR3: CASSLDGGRGNTEAFF; V: TRBV11-2
CDR3: CASSFLSAGGEGTDTQYF; V: TRBV7-2
CDR3: CSVGVRLAADTQYF; V: TRBV29-1
CDR3: CASARDRGNSEQYF; V: TRBV10-2
CDR3: CASLQGLAGAYEQYF; V: TRBV18
CDR3: CASSLSSNQPQHF; V: TRBV19
CDR3: CASSQETGGVREQYF; V: TRBV4-2
CDR3: CASGSGGARETQYF; V: TRBV2
CDR3: CASSEEGLASYEQYF; V: TRBV6-1
CDR3: CASSLDGPHGNTIYF; V: TRBV7-2
CDR3: CASSLGAGGASTDTQYF; V: TRBV7-9
CDR3: CAWSVGGGTYEQYF; V: TRBV30
CDR3: CASAPTSGGTGELFF; V: TRBV4-1
CDR3: CASSERAGYTF; V: TRBV2
CDR3: CASMGSLNTEAFF; V: TRBV19
CDR3: CASRPGGDYNEQFF; V: TRBV6-6
CDR3: CAWSVPGTRGNTIYF; V: TRBV30
CDR3: CASSARRGEKAFF; V: TRBV7-2
CDR3: CASSRTGINQPQHF; V: TRBV5-8
CDR3: CASSLAGVVNTEAFF; V: TRBV5-1
CDR3: CAWSGANSILETQYF; V: TRBV30
CDR3: CASSIVPGVGETQYF; V: TRBV19
CDR3: CASSTGHPNTEAFF; V: TRBV19
CDR3: CASSLTVTGDYEQYF; V: TRBV19
CDR3: CASSDGRSRAFF; V: TRBV6-4